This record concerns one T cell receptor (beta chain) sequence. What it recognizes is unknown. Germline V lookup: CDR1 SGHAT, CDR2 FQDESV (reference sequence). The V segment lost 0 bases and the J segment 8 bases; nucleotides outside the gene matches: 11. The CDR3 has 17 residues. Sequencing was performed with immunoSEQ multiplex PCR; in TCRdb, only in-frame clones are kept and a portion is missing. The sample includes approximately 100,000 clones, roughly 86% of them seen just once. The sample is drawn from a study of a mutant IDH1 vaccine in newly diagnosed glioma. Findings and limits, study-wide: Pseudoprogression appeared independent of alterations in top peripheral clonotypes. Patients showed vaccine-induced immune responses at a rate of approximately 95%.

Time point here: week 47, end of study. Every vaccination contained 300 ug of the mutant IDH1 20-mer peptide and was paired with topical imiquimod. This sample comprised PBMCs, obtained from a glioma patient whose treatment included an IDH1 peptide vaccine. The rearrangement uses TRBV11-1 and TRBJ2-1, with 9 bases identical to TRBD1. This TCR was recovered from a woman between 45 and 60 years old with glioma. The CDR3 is CASSLALGQGLVDEQFF. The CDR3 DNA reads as TGTGCCAGCAGCTTAGCGCTAGGACAGGGGTTGGTCGATGAGCAGTTCTTC. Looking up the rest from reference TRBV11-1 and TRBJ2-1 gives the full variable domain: EAEVAQSPRYKITEKSQAVAFWCDPISGHATLYWYRQILGQGPELLVQFQDESVVDDSQLPKDRFSAERLKGVDSTLKIQPAELGDSAMYLCASSLALGQGLVDEQFFGPGTRLTVL.